The 5 T cell receptor beta chains below come from one sample, sequenced in a study of blood T cell repertoires in COVID-19. The method was immunoSEQ multiplex PCR; TCRdb's version includes in-frame clones alone and lacks a portion of them. The repertoire consists of 90,000 or so clones, with about 89% occurring once and the leading ten covering roughly 15%. Sequenced sample: peripheral blood. The receptors originated from a human donor in a cohort sampled during active COVID-19.

The gene calls are TRBV4-2 and TRBJ2-1; a weak D match, TRBD2 (7 bases). V was trimmed by 4 bases and J by 5 bases, leaving 12 bases between them. CDR3 size: 14 residues. Germline V gene data show CDR1 as LGHNA and CDR2 as YNFKEQ. The CDR3 is CASSRWGGDNEQFF. In DNA form, the CDR3 reads TGTGCCAGCAGCCGTTGGGGGGGCGACAATGAGCAGTTCTTC.

In its sample, this clone was seen a few times. The chain joins TRBV5-1 to TRBJ2-2; D might be TRBD2 (5 bases). CDR1 and CDR2 (germline): SGHRS, YFSETQ. The ends were cut back, 4 bases at V and 2 bases at J, with 15 bases in the middle. There are 16 residues in the CDR3. The CDR3 coding sequence is TGCGCCAGCAGCACCGGGGTTCAGCAAAACACCGGGGAGCTGTTTTTT. It is translated as CASSTGVQQNTGELFF.

V usage is TRBV2 and J usage is TRBJ2-7; 12 positions agree with TRBD1. The CDR3 is made up of 14 amino acids. Germline CDR1 reads SNHLY; CDR2 reads FYNNEI. Trimming removed 6 bases from V and 6 bases from J; junction bases left unmatched: 6. The CDR3 nucleotides are TGTGCCAGCAGGCCGGGACAGGGGGCCGCCGAGCAGTACTTC. Protein sequence: CASRPGQGAAEQYF.

This clone was seen a few times. This chain links TRBV7-3 with TRBJ2-7; D ambiguous. Looked up from germline, CDR1 is SGHTA and CDR2 is FQGTGA. Trimming pared 5 bases from V and 0 bases from J, leaving 8 bases between. This CDR3 contains 13 residues. The CDR3 DNA sequence: TGTGCCAGCAGCCCTCCTAGCTCCTACGAGCAGTACTTC. Amino acids: CASSPPSSYEQYF.

The chain uses TRBV7-9 and TRBJ1-5, with 8 bases lining up with TRBD1. The CDR3 covers 15 residues. The V gene's germline CDR1 is SEHNR and CDR2 FQNEAQ (reference sequence). The trim removed 5 bases at V and 5 bases at J, leaving 8 bases unmatched. CDR3 in DNA: TGTGCCAGCAGCCAAGGACAGGGCTTATATCAGCCCCAGCATTTT. This encodes CASSQGQGLYQPQHF.